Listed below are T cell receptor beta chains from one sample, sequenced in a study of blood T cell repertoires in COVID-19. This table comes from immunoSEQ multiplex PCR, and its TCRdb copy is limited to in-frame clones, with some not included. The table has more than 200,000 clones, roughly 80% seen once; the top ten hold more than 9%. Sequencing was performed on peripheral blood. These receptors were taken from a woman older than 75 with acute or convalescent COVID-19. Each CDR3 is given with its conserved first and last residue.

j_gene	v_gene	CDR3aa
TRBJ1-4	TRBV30	CAWSRGLATNEKLFF
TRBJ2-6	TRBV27	CASSLRGWLAGGSGANVLTF
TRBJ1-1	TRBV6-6	CASSRDRNTEAFF
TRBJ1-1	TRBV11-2	CASSLTGLNTEAFF
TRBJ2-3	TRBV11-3	CASSLDSGKFDTQYF
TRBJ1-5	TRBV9	CASSVAGDNQPQHF
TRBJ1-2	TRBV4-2	CASSQAATGTGTGGYTF
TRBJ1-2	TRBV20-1	CSGGYGYTF
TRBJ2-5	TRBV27	CASSLRGQETQYF
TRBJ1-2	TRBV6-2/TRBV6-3	CASSYEGINYGYTF
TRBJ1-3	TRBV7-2	CASSLRYRDSSGNTIYF
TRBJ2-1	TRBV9	CASSVGQRNEQFF
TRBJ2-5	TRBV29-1	CSVVKQGAETQYF
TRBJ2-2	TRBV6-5	CASSSGGWELFF
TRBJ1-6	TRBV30	CAWSPRGGNSPLHF
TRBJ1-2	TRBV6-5	CASNSPGRGYGYTF